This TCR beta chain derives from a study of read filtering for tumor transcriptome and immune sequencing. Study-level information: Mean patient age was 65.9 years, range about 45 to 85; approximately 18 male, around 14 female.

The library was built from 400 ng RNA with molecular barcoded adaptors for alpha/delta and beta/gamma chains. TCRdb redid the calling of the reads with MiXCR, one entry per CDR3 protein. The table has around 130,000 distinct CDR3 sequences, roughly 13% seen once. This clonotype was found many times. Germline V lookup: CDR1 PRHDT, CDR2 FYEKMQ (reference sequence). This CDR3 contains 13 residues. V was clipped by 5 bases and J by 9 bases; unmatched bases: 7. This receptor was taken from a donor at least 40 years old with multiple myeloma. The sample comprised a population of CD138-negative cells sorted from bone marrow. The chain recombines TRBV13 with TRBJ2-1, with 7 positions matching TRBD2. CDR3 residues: CASSRGLSSEQFF. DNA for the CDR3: TGTGCCAGCAGCAGGGGACTATCCAGTGAGCAGTTCTTC.